The rows below give T cell receptor beta chains drawn from one sample of a study of blood T cell repertoires in COVID-19. Profiling relied on immunoSEQ multiplex PCR, and the TCRdb table lists in-frame clones only, not all of them. The sample contains about 140,000 clones, roughly 76% of which appear only once. Material: peripheral blood. Source of these receptors: a woman aged 50 to 60 with active or convalescent COVID-19. Both conserved end residues are part of each CDR3. A D gene is named only where the DNA matches it firmly. The size of a clone is reported for some rows only, either as once, few or many, or as a class for expanded clones.

>TRBV2|TRBD1|TRBJ2-7|.
TGTGCCAGCAGTGGACAGGGGGCGGGGCCCTACGAGCAGTACTTC
CASSGQGAGPYEQYF
>TRBV7-3|TRBD2|TRBJ2-3|.
TGTGCCAGCAGCCCGACTAGCGGGGGGGCCCCAGATACGCAGTATTTT
CASSPTSGGAPDTQYF
>TRBV5-4|TRBD2|TRBJ2-1|.
TGTGCCAGCAGACTTTTTAGCGGGAGCTCCTACAATGAGCAGTTCTTC
CASRLFSGSSYNEQFF
>TRBV11-2|TRBD1|TRBJ2-2|.
TGTGCCAGCAGCTGGGGACAGGGGGCGTCCGGGGAGCTGTTTTTT
CASSWGQGASGELFF
>TRBV5-4|.|TRBJ2-5|.
TGTGCCAGCAGCTTGGACGGGCGCGGGGATGGGGAGACCCAGTACTTC
CASSLDGRGDGETQYF
>TRBV7-2|TRBD1|TRBJ1-1|.
TGTGCCAGCAGCCCCCGGACAGGCGGAGGCACTGAAGCTTTCTTT
CASSPRTGGGTEAFF
>TRBV19|TRBD2|TRBJ2-5|.
TGTGCCAGTAGTAGGTTGGGGGGAGGGGAGACCCAGTACTTC
CASSRLGGGETQYF
>TRBV12-3/TRBV12-4|.|TRBJ1-1|.
TGTGCCAGCAGTTTAGCGCTAGGAATAGTGGCTTTCTTT
CASSLALGIVAFF
>TRBV5-1|.|TRBJ2-3|.
TGCGCCAGCAGCTTTGGGCCGACAGGCCCCACAGATACGCAGTATTTT
CASSFGPTGPTDTQYF
>TRBV7-2|TRBD2|TRBJ2-1|.
TGTGCCAGCAGCTTAGATACGACTAGCGGGAGGGCCAATGAGCAGTTCTTC
CASSLDTTSGRANEQFF
>TRBV4-3|.|TRBJ1-3|.
TGCGCCAGCAGCCAATCCCGCACGGCTGGAAACACCATATATTTT
CASSQSRTAGNTIYF
>TRBV12-3/TRBV12-4|.|TRBJ2-5|.
TGTGCCAGCAGTCCGATCGGGGAGACCCAGTACTTC
CASSPIGETQYF
>TRBV5-1|TRBD2|TRBJ2-1|.
TGCGCCAGCAGCTTGGCCGGCACGGGGGGCAATGAGCAGTTCTTC
CASSLAGTGGNEQFF
>TRBV6-6|TRBD1|TRBJ1-2|once
TGTGCCTTGCCGCCGGGACAGGGATGGTCCGATGGCTACACCTTC
CALPPGQGWSDGYTF
>TRBV14|TRBD2|TRBJ2-1|.
TGTGCCAGCAGCGCGGGAGGGCCAGGGGTTTACAATGAGCAGTTCTTC
CASSAGGPGVYNEQFF
>TRBV7-2|.|TRBJ2-3|.
TGTGCCAGCAGCTTAGTGGGGGCTAGCACAGATACGCAGTATTTT
CASSLVGASTDTQYF
>TRBV2|TRBD2|TRBJ2-3|.
TGTGCCAGCAACCGACTAGCCCCTTCCACAGATACGCAGTATTTT
CASNRLAPSTDTQYF
>TRBV11-2|.|TRBJ2-7|once
TGTGCCAGCAGCCGCGCCCAGGGAAATGCCTACGAGCAGTACTTC
CASSRAQGNAYEQYF
>TRBV4-2|TRBD2|TRBJ2-3|.
TGTGCCAGCAGCCAAATCCTAGCGGGGCGCACAGATACGCAGTATTTT
CASSQILAGRTDTQYF
>TRBV19|.|TRBJ1-2|.
TGTGCCAGCTACCGCTATGGCTACACCTTC
CASYRYGYTF
>TRBV6-5|.|TRBJ1-1|.
TGTGCCAGCAGTTCCCCGGGACTCACTGAAGCTTTCTTT
CASSSPGLTEAFF
>TRBV5-1|TRBD1|TRBJ2-7|.
TGCGCCAGCAATAGACAGGGGGGGTACGAGCAGTACTTC
CASNRQGGYEQYF
>TRBV2|.|TRBJ1-5|.
TGTGCCAGCAGGCGGGGGTTGAATCAGCCCCAGCATTTT
CASRRGLNQPQHF
>TRBV11-2|.|TRBJ2-3|.
TGTGCCAGCTCGGGACTTCCGAGCACAGATACGCAGTATTTT
CASSGLPSTDTQYF
>TRBV30|.|TRBJ2-3|.
TGTGCCTGGAGTGTAATGGGGCCAGATACGCAGTATTTT
CAWSVMGPDTQYF
>TRBV5-1|.|TRBJ1-6|.
TGCGCCAGCAGCTTGGATAATAATTCACCCCTCCACTTT
CASSLDNNSPLHF
>TRBV28|TRBD1|TRBJ1-2|.
TGTGCCAGCAGTTACAGGGGGCGGGATGGCTACACCTTC
CASSYRGRDGYTF
>TRBV7-9|TRBD2|TRBJ2-7|.
TGTGCCAGCAGCGCGCGGGGGGGCCCTTTCTACGAGCAGTACTTC
CASSARGGPFYEQYF
>TRBV7-3|TRBD1|TRBJ1-3|.
TGTGCCAGCAGCTTGACAGGGGGCAGCTCTGGAAACACCATATATTTT
CASSLTGGSSGNTIYF
>TRBV11-2|TRBD2|TRBJ2-1|few
TGTGCCAGCAGCTCAGGACTAGCGGGGGGCAATGAGCAGTTCTTC
CASSSGLAGGNEQFF
>TRBV7-2|TRBD1|TRBJ2-7|few
TGTGCCAGCAGCTCAGGGGGCGGCCCTCGGGAGCAGTACTTC
CASSSGGGPREQYF
>TRBV11-3|.|TRBJ2-7|few
TGTGCCAGCAGCTTAGGAGGTATGAACTACGAGCAGTACTTC
CASSLGGMNYEQYF
>TRBV6-4|TRBD1|TRBJ1-1|few
TGTGCCAGCAGACCGAACCCAGGGGGTTGGAACACTGAAGCTTTCTTT
CASRPNPGGWNTEAFF
>TRBV19|.|TRBJ1-2|.
TGTGCCAGTACCGCCTCATGGGGAAACAGGGAAGGGGACACCTTC
CASTASWGNREGDTF
>TRBV29-1|TRBD1|TRBJ1-3|.
TGCAGCGTTGTAGGGGGCAGTGGAAACACCATATATTTT
CSVVGGSGNTIYF
>TRBV7-6|TRBD2|TRBJ2-7|.
TGTGCCAGCAGCTTAGAGGCGGGAGGACCCACCTACGAGCAGTACTTC
CASSLEAGGPTYEQYF
>TRBV28|.|TRBJ1-4|once
TGTGCCAGCCGGGGGGGCAAGGGCGAAAAACTGTTTTTT
CASRGGKGEKLFF
>TRBV9|TRBD1|TRBJ1-2|.
TGTGCCAGCAGCGTTGGAGGGGGCGATGGCTACACCTTC
CASSVGGGDGYTF
>TRBV5-1|.|TRBJ2-7|.
TGCGCCAGCGCCGCGCCGGGACTGCGGTCCTACGAGCAGTACTTC
CASAAPGLRSYEQYF
>TRBV14|TRBD1|TRBJ1-2|.
TGTGCCAGCAGCCAGACAGGGGGCGGCTACACCTTC
CASSQTGGGYTF
>TRBV9|TRBD2|TRBJ2-5|.
TGTGCCAGCAGCGTACCCTCGACTAGCGGGAGGGAGACCCAGTACTTC
CASSVPSTSGRETQYF
>TRBV5-6|TRBD1|TRBJ1-2|.
TGTGCCAGCAGCTCAACAGGGGCGAGGGGTGTTGGCTACACCTTC
CASSSTGARGVGYTF
>TRBV6-6|TRBD1|TRBJ1-2|.
TGTGCCAGCACCAATGACAGGGAGGTTCATGGCTACACCTTC
CASTNDREVHGYTF
>TRBV5-1|TRBD2|TRBJ2-3|.
TGCGCCAGCAGCTTGTTCGGGACTAGCGGGGGGGCGACAGATACGCAGTATTTT
CASSLFGTSGGATDTQYF
>TRBV7-9|.|TRBJ1-4|.
TGTGCCAGCAGCCCAGACAGCTCGTTTAATGAAAAACTGTTTTTT
CASSPDSSFNEKLFF
>TRBV6-5|.|TRBJ2-7|few
TGTGCCAGCAGCCCAGGTGGGGAGCAGTACTTC
CASSPGGEQYF
>TRBV29-1|.|TRBJ2-3|.
TGCAGCGTTGGAGATGCAGCGGCATGGGATACGCAGTATTTT
CSVGDAAAWDTQYF
>TRBV25-1|.|TRBJ2-2|.
TGTGCCAGCAGTGAGCCGACAGCTACCAACACCGGGGAGCTGTTTTTT
CASSEPTATNTGELFF
>TRBV4-3|.|TRBJ2-5|.
TGCGCCAGCAGCAACCAAGTACGCGCGTTGGAGACCCAGTACTTC
CASSNQVRALETQYF
>TRBV6-2/TRBV6-3|TRBD2|TRBJ2-1|.
TGTGCCAGCAGTTCCGCCCTACGCGGGGGGGCGTATAACAATGAGCAGTTCTTC
CASSSALRGGAYNNEQFF
>TRBV19|.|TRBJ2-7|.
TGTGCCAGTAGTATTGGGCAGGGGGGCGAGCAGTACTTC
CASSIGQGGEQYF